The entry that follows covers one T cell receptor beta chain sequence. Its antigen target is currently unknown. Base qualities are missing; no much larger clone stands one base away. Library preparation used the immunoSEQ multiplex PCR assay. For most patients, high-throughput TCR-beta CDR3 sequencing of genomic DNA was performed by Adaptive Biotechnologies. The study's processing was this. TCR sequencing data were retrieved from Adaptive's ImmunoSEQ software for 18 patients, whereas a few other patients were processed with MiXCR and VDJtools. Because the origin of CDR3 nucleotide sequences shared between donor and recipient could not be assigned, those sequences were removed. Alloreactive clones required at least 2-fold expansion over unstimulated cells and minimum CFSE-low frequency of 0.002% (template counts) or 0.001% (read counts). Clones were considered mappable if detected in sequenced pre-transplant spleen, lymph node, or MLR CFSE-low populations of the donor or recipient. The cumulative frequency of alloreactive clones was calculated as a percentage of all sequences, weighted by copy number. As stored in TCRdb, this immuneACCESS dataset retains in-frame rearrangements with V and J assigned. A fraction of the clones does not appear; measured against another copy, unresolved V genes explain less than half of the discrepancy, and the remainder lacks a known reason. V, J and clone size derive from that table, while D and trimming were established from the DNA sequence. The table for this sample lists about 98,000 clones; about 83% of them were counted only once. The ten most abundant clones make up 1.4% of the sample.

The germline V end is reduced by 6 bases and the J end by 3 bases; junction bases left unmatched: 6. The germline V gene provides CDR1 SNHLY and CDR2 FYNNEI. The CDR3 spans 15 residues, from the cysteine through the phenylalanine. The entry retains the CDR3 DNA only, 45 bases that are in frame from base 1. The data derive from a study of graft-versus-host responses after intestinal transplantation (dated by TCRdb to about 2021). Turning to the overall study: Multivisceral, liver-intestinal, or isolated intestinal transplants were received by the recipients. Anti-thymocyte globulin induction was given to all recipients, followed by maintenance tacrolimus and steroids for around three years. After intestinal transplantation, graft-versus-host and host-versus-graft alloreactive T cell clones in the graft, circulation and bone marrow were tracked using bulk TCR-beta CDR3 sequencing. To identify alloreactive clones, pre-transplant mixed lymphocyte reaction products were sequenced and compared with unstimulated pre-transplant donor and recipient T cells. A cohort of approximately 24 intestinal transplant recipients, including one retransplant, was enrolled, and a few patients lacking pretransplant specimens were excluded. Donor T cell macrochimerism was defined as a peak of at least 4% donor T cells among recipient peripheral blood mononuclear cells. Rather than going through the commercial service, samples from a few later patients were sequenced in-house on an Illumina MiSeq and processed with MiXCR. Overall study outcomes, separate from this receptor: Conclusions were limited by the relatively low number and heterogeneity of intestinal transplant patients. Early after transplant, peak levels of circulating GvH clones were found to be associated with declines in HvG clones. High GvH to HvG T cell clonal ratios were observed in the allografts of patients with donor T cell macrochimerism. GvH clones were found in recipient bone marrow, and some of the GvH clones appeared earlier in ileal mucosa or blood, which is consistent with an intestinal mucosal origin.

In the first month after transplant, blood samples were collected up to 4 times, and after that at least monthly when available. The TCR originated in a human patient who received an intestinal transplant, so some T cells may come from the graft donor. Sequencing was performed on PBMCs, taken 255 days after intestinal transplant. This chain is built from TRBV2 and TRBJ1-3; 9 bases in between match TRBD1. The DNA sequence is as follows: TGTGCCAGCAGAGCCGGGACAGGGTTTGGAAACACCATATATTTT. Translated, this gives CASRAGTGFGNTIYF.